The 9 T cell receptor beta chains below were found in one sample sequenced in a study of blood T cells in healthy people across ages. The second PCR ran 7 to 11 cycles with a sample-barcoded 5' primer and J-beta primers. TCRdb re-analysed the 5' RACE reads in MiXCR, keeping a single row per CDR3 protein. The table records approximately 900,000 distinct CDR3 sequences, roughly 43% of them present only once. Sequenced input: blood. All receptors come from a man aged 25 to 40 in good health.

This clonotype was found a few times. The V call is TRBV4-3, the J call TRBJ2-5; TRBD2 matches 10 bases. The CDR3 is 16 residues long. Trimming removed 0 bases from V and 11 bases from J; junction bases left unmatched: 12. Germline CDR1 reads LGHNA; CDR2 reads YSLEER. Written as DNA, the CDR3 is TGCGCCAGCAGCCAAGACTTTAGCGGGGGGCCCCTTAAGCAGTACTTC. It encodes CASSQDFSGGPLKQYF.

The chain has TRBV12-3 or TRBV12-4 and TRBJ2-1; 7 bases map to TRBD2. The CDR3 totals 15 residues. The junction had 7 bases not matched to a gene; V was cut back by 6 bases and J by 2 bases. The CDR3 protein is CASSDRAGTYNEQFF. The CDR3 DNA follows: TGTGCCAGCAGCGATCGAGCGGGGACCTACAATGAGCAGTTCTTC.

The rearrangement uses TRBV15 and TRBJ1-2; no clear D gene. Germline V lookup: CDR1 LNHNV, CDR2 YYDKDF (reference sequence). This CDR3 comprises 12 residues. Trimming took off 0 bases at V and 7 bases at J, with 6 bases between the two ends. The CDR3 protein is CATSRDIGGYTF. In nucleotides, the CDR3 is TGTGCCACCAGCAGAGATATCGGTGGCTACACCTTC.

The chain couples TRBV29-1 to TRBJ2-5, with D hard to call. Looked up from germline, CDR1 is SQVTM and CDR2 is ANQGSEA. The CDR3 loop spans 11 amino acids. Trimming removed 7 bases at V and 0 bases at J, with 6 bases between. CDR3 coding DNA: TGCAGCGCGAGTAACCAAGAGACCCAGTACTTC. It yields the protein CSASNQETQYF.

This clonotype was recorded once. This chain connects TRBV7-2 to TRBJ2-3; D is perhaps TRBD2 (6 bases). Germline V gives CDR1 SGHTA, CDR2 FQGNSA. CDR3 length equals 16 residues. The V end lost 3 bases, the J end lost 0 bases, and 13 bases lay between the germline ends. CDR3 sequence reads: CASSLERRGSTDTQYF. In DNA form, the CDR3 reads TGTGCCAGCAGCTTGGAGCGGCGGGGTAGCACAGATACGCAGTATTTT.

The chain joins TRBV12-3 or TRBV12-4 to TRBJ2-6, with 10 bases lining up with TRBD2. V was clipped by 6 bases and J by 0 bases; unmatched bases: 5. CDR3 length: 17 amino acids. This chain's CDR3 is CASRKTSGPSGANVLTF. The CDR3 coding sequence is TGTGCCAGCAGGAAGACTAGCGGGCCCTCTGGGGCCAACGTCCTGACTTTC.

This clonotype was seen ten or more times. The V and J genes are TRBV4-2 and TRBJ2-1; TRBD2 is a possible D gene (6 bases). Between the trimmed V and J ends, which lost 0 bases and 2 bases, there was a span of 11 bases. Germline V gene sequence: CDR1 LGHNA, CDR2 YNFKEQ. This CDR3 has 16 residues. The CDR3 reads CASSQDPGATYNEQFF. In nucleotides, the CDR3 is TGTGCCAGCAGCCAAGACCCGGGAGCTACCTACAATGAGCAGTTCTTC.

This clonotype was counted at least ten times. This CDR3 reads CASSQAGTGGNQPQHF. Written as DNA, the CDR3 is TGTGCCAGCAGCCAAGCCGGGACAGGGGGGAATCAGCCCCAGCATTTT. The chain couples TRBV3-1 to TRBJ1-5, with 11 nucleotides matching TRBD1. The CDR3 covers 16 residues. Germline CDR1 is LGHDT and CDR2 is YNNKEL (reference sequence). V gave up 1 base and J gave up 4 bases; unmatched junction bases: 3.

The CDR3 sequence: CASSLTPGQGADEQYF. The CDR3 DNA follows: TGTGCCAGCAGCCTGACCCCGGGACAGGGGGCCGACGAGCAGTACTTC. The V and J genes are TRBV28 and TRBJ2-7, with 12 bases that match TRBD1. CDR3 length equals 16 residues. V lost 6 bases, J lost 5 bases, and 11 bases stayed unmatched. CDR1 is MDHEN, CDR2 SYDVKM, per germline.